This TCR beta chain is from a study of blood T cell repertoires in COVID-19. Study information: Samples taken during acute and convalescent COVID-19 were collected in the United States, Italy and Spain.

Assay: immunoSEQ multiplex PCR; the TCRdb copy retains only in-frame clones and omits some. The profile shows under 400,000 clones, around 87% of them singletons. CDR3 length equals 16 residues. Per germline, CDR1 MGHRA and CDR2 YSYEKL. Trimming pared 0 bases from V and 3 bases from J, leaving 15 bases between. The specimen sequenced was PBMCs or T cells enriched from blood (not recorded which). The gene calls are TRBV4-1 and TRBJ2-7, with TRBD2 as a possible D gene (6 bases). This sequence was found in a man in his forties in a cohort exposed to, infected with or recovered from COVID-19 (not recorded which). The CDR3 loop is CASSQEPGGTFYEQYF. CDR3 nucleotide sequence: TGCGCCAGCAGCCAAGAGCCCGGCGGGACCTTCTACGAGCAGTACTTC.